This is a list of T cell receptor beta chains from one sample in a study of regulatory T cells in long-lasting Graves disease. TCRdb analysed the multiplex PCR reads with MiXCR anew, one entry per CDR3 protein. This sample carries about 530,000 distinct CDR3 sequences, roughly 16% of them seen once, and the ten largest clones take 25%. These data also featured in a second study, about T cells in Graves' hyperthyroidism and ophthalmopathy.

The sample was peripheral blood mononuclear cells (PBMCs), taken at new diagnosis, from a patient treated with antithyroid drugs. These receptors were collected from a woman aged 35-65 years with Graves disease. Each CDR3 is given with its conserved first and last residue. A D gene is named only where the DNA matches it firmly. The size entry is marked missing in some rows and otherwise reads once, few, many or a size class.

J: TRBJ1-6; D: -; size: many; V: TRBV28; DNA: TGTGCCAGCAGTTCACGGGGGAGGGATAATTCACCCCTCCACTTT; CDR3: CASSSRGRDNSPLHF
J: TRBJ2-4; D: -; size: many; V: TRBV28; DNA: TGTGCCACCCGTGCGGGACAAGCCAAAAACATTCAGTACTTC; CDR3: CATRAGQAKNIQYF
J: TRBJ2-1; D: -; size: -; V: TRBV6-2/TRBV6-3; DNA: TGTGCCAGCACCGAGTGGGGTCACTACAATGAGCAGTTCTTC; CDR3: CASTEWGHYNEQFF
J: TRBJ1-2; D: -; size: once; V: TRBV9; DNA: TGTGCCAGCAGTGAGCAAAGGACTTCCTATGGCTACACCTTC; CDR3: CASSEQRTSYGYTF
J: TRBJ1-6; D: -; size: few; V: TRBV12-5; DNA: TGTGCTAGTGGTTCCCCAATACCGGGGGCCTCCTATAATTCACCCCTCCACTTT; CDR3: CASGSPIPGASYNSPLHF
J: TRBJ1-2; D: -; size: -; V: TRBV10-3; DNA: TGTGCCATCAGTGAACCCTCTGGCAACTATGGCTACACCTTC; CDR3: CAISEPSGNYGYTF
J: TRBJ1-4; D: TRBD1; size: -; V: TRBV20-1; DNA: TGCAGTGCTAGAGACCCAGGGGGAAAAGAAAAACTGTTTTTT; CDR3: CSARDPGGKEKLFF
J: TRBJ1-1; D: -; size: many; V: TRBV11-2; DNA: TGTGCCAGCAGCTTAGAAGTTGGGCATAAGAACACTGAAGCTTTCTTT; CDR3: CASSLEVGHKNTEAFF
J: TRBJ2-7; D: TRBD1; size: many; V: TRBV11-2; DNA: TGTGCCAGCAGCAATTTACAGGGGCCCTTTGACGAGCAGTACTTC; CDR3: CASSNLQGPFDEQYF
J: TRBJ2-2; D: -; size: few; V: TRBV5-1; DNA: TGCGCCAGCAGCTTGAATGGTGGCAGGGGAGGAACCGGGGAGCTGTTTTTT; CDR3: CASSLNGGRGGTGELFF
J: TRBJ2-1; D: -; size: many; V: TRBV7-3; DNA: TGTGCCAGCAGCTTTCACGACGCCTCCAATGAGCAGTTCTTC; CDR3: CASSFHDASNEQFF
J: TRBJ2-2; D: TRBD2; size: many; V: TRBV6-1; DNA: TGTGCCAGCAGTGAAGCGCTCCTAGCGGGGGGGGCGAACACCGGGGAGCTGTTTTTT; CDR3: CASSEALLAGGANTGELFF
J: TRBJ1-1; D: -; size: many; V: TRBV12-3/TRBV12-4; DNA: TGTGCCGCGGAGGAAAGGGAGAACACTGAAGCTTTCTTT; CDR3: CAAEERENTEAFF
J: TRBJ1-6; D: -; size: -; V: TRBV7-9; DNA: TGTGCCAGCAGTCGGGGACGGTCAGATAATTCACCCCTCCACTTT; CDR3: CASSRGRSDNSPLHF
J: TRBJ1-2; D: TRBD1; size: many; V: TRBV2; DNA: TGTGCCAGCAGATATGACAGGGGATATGGCTACACCTTC; CDR3: CASRYDRGYGYTF
J: TRBJ2-2; D: TRBD1; size: -; V: TRBV4-2; DNA: TGTGCCAGCAGCCAGAGGACAGGGGAGAACACCGGGGAGCTGTTTTTT; CDR3: CASSQRTGENTGELFF
J: TRBJ1-6; D: TRBD1; size: many; V: TRBV10-3; DNA: TGTGCCTCCAAGGACAGGGACATCTCCTATAATTCACCCCTCCACTTT; CDR3: CASKDRDISYNSPLHF
J: TRBJ2-7; D: -; size: -; V: TRBV29-1; DNA: TGCAGCGTTGAAGTCAGGGGGACTAGCTACGAGCAGTACTTC; CDR3: CSVEVRGTSYEQYF
J: TRBJ2-5; D: TRBD1; size: many; V: TRBV2; DNA: TGTGCCAGCAGTACGACAGGGCCGGAGACCCAGTACTTC; CDR3: CASSTTGPETQYF
J: TRBJ1-5; D: TRBD1; size: many; V: TRBV5-1; DNA: TGTGCCAGCAGTTCTACAGGGGATCAGCCCCAGCATTTT; CDR3: CASSSTGDQPQHF
J: TRBJ1-1; D: -; size: -; V: TRBV5-1; DNA: TGCGCCAGCAGCTTGGAGGGGAAACTTAACACTGAAGCTTTCTTT; CDR3: CASSLEGKLNTEAFF
J: TRBJ1-2; D: -; size: many; V: TRBV6-1; DNA: TGTGCCAGCCTTGGGACCTTCTATGGCTACACCTTC; CDR3: CASLGTFYGYTF
J: TRBJ2-3; D: -; size: many; V: TRBV7-8; DNA: TGTGCCAGCAGCTTGCACAGGGAGGAGGGCACAGATACGCAGTATTTT; CDR3: CASSLHREEGTDTQYF
J: TRBJ1-5; D: TRBD1; size: few; V: TRBV5-1; DNA: TGCGCCAGCAGCACATGGGACAGCCTGCATCAGCCCCAGCATTTT; CDR3: CASSTWDSLHQPQHF
J: TRBJ2-7; D: -; size: many; V: TRBV2; DNA: TGTGCCAGCAGTGGACAGCCCTACGAGCAGTACTTC; CDR3: CASSGQPYEQYF
J: TRBJ1-2; D: -; size: -; V: TRBV5-4; DNA: TGTGCCAGCAGCGATAACAGGGTAGCCAACTATGGCTACACCTTC; CDR3: CASSDNRVANYGYTF
J: TRBJ2-1; D: -; size: few; V: TRBV24-1; DNA: TGTGCCACCAGTGGGGGGACCCTCTACACCAATGAGCAGTTCTTC; CDR3: CATSGGTLYTNEQFF
J: TRBJ2-2; D: -; size: many; V: TRBV6-2/TRBV6-3; DNA: TGTGCCAGCAGTTACGTTAACACCGGGGAGCTGTTTTTT; CDR3: CASSYVNTGELFF
J: TRBJ2-7; D: -; size: many; V: TRBV6-2/TRBV6-3; DNA: TGTGCCAGCAGTACCGGGACCCCAGACGTCTACGAGCAGTACTTC; CDR3: CASSTGTPDVYEQYF
J: TRBJ1-2; D: TRBD1; size: many; V: TRBV12-3/TRBV12-4; DNA: TGTGCCAGCAGCAACAACCACAGGGGAGGTCTGGGCTACACCTTC; CDR3: CASSNNHRGGLGYTF
J: TRBJ2-1; D: -; size: many; V: TRBV7-2; DNA: TGTGCCAGCAGCTTATGGGCGACGGCCTCTCGGGGCAATGAGCAGTTCTTC; CDR3: CASSLWATASRGNEQFF
J: TRBJ2-5; D: -; size: -; V: TRBV7-2; DNA: TGTGCCAGCAGCCGACCCGCTGGTAGAGAGACCCAGTACTTC; CDR3: CASSRPAGRETQYF
J: TRBJ1-1; D: TRBD1; size: few; V: TRBV14; DNA: TGTGCCAGCAGCCTAGCAGGGGGCATGAACACTGAAGCTTTCTTT; CDR3: CASSLAGGMNTEAFF
J: TRBJ2-3; D: -; size: many; V: TRBV2; DNA: TGTGCCAGCAGTGGGGGAGCTAGGGACACAGATACGCAGTATTTT; CDR3: CASSGGARDTDTQYF
J: TRBJ1-6; D: -; size: -; V: TRBV10-3; DNA: TGTGCCATCAGTGAGGGCGGCTCCTATAATTCACCCCTCCACTTT; CDR3: CAISEGGSYNSPLHF
J: TRBJ1-1; D: -; size: many; V: TRBV2; DNA: TGTGCCAGCAGTGATGATGGGAACACTGAAGCTTTCTTT; CDR3: CASSDDGNTEAFF
J: TRBJ1-6; D: TRBD1; size: many; V: TRBV12-3/TRBV12-4; DNA: TGTGCCAGCGGGGACAGGGAACCTTCACCCCTCCACTTT; CDR3: CASGDREPSPLHF
J: TRBJ1-6; D: -; size: -; V: TRBV27; DNA: TGTGCCAGCAGTCCAGGGCGGGATTCACCCCTCCACTTT; CDR3: CASSPGRDSPLHF
J: TRBJ2-3; D: TRBD2; size: few; V: TRBV19; DNA: TGTGCCAGTAGTATCAGCGGGGGGACGACAGATACGCAGTATTTT; CDR3: CASSISGGTTDTQYF
J: TRBJ2-1; D: -; size: many; V: TRBV7-6; DNA: TGTGCCAGCAGCCCTCCCCCCGGACAGTTCTACAATGAGCAGTTCTTC; CDR3: CASSPPPGQFYNEQFF
J: TRBJ1-2; D: -; size: many; V: TRBV12-3/TRBV12-4; DNA: TGTGCCAGCAGTTCAGGGACCCTCTATGGCTACACCTTC; CDR3: CASSSGTLYGYTF
J: TRBJ2-1; D: TRBD1; size: many; V: TRBV6-2/TRBV6-3; DNA: TGTGCCAGCAGTTACCCCGGGACAGGGAGGCAGTTCTTC; CDR3: CASSYPGTGRQFF
J: TRBJ1-2; D: -; size: -; V: TRBV18; DNA: TGTGCCAGCTCACCGGTTCTGGACATCGAGGGCTACACCTTC; CDR3: CASSPVLDIEGYTF
J: TRBJ2-7; D: TRBD1; size: -; V: TRBV6-5; DNA: TGTGCCAGCAGTTCCCCCGGGACAGGGAGCGGCGAGCAGTACTTC; CDR3: CASSSPGTGSGEQYF
J: TRBJ1-6; D: -; size: -; V: TRBV12-3/TRBV12-4; DNA: TGTGCCAGCAGGCCCCCTGGGGAAGGGGGACCCCTCCACTTT; CDR3: CASRPPGEGGPLHF
J: TRBJ1-6; D: -; size: few; V: TRBV20-1; DNA: TGCAGTGCTAGATGGGGGCGCTGGGGAAATTCACCCCTCCACTTT; CDR3: CSARWGRWGNSPLHF
J: TRBJ2-1; D: -; size: few; V: TRBV7-9; DNA: TGTGCCAGCACCTACCTACTAAATGAGCAGTTCTTC; CDR3: CASTYLLNEQFF
J: TRBJ1-1; D: -; size: -; V: TRBV6-2/TRBV6-3; DNA: TGTGCCAGCGGCGGAGGGGAAGCTTTCTTT; CDR3: CASGGGEAFF
J: TRBJ1-6; D: -; size: few; V: TRBV6-5; DNA: TGTGCCAGCAGTTACTCGAAGAGCTCCTATAATTCACCCCTCCACTTT; CDR3: CASSYSKSSYNSPLHF
J: TRBJ1-2; D: -; size: -; V: TRBV12-3/TRBV12-4; DNA: TGTGCCAGCAGTTTAAAAAGGGTACTCTATGGCTACACCTTC; CDR3: CASSLKRVLYGYTF
J: TRBJ1-3; D: -; size: once; V: TRBV7-9; DNA: TGTGCCAGCAGCTTAAAACAGTACGGAAACACCATATATTTT; CDR3: CASSLKQYGNTIYF
J: TRBJ1-6; D: -; size: few; V: TRBV2; DNA: TGTGCCAGCAGGAGTAGTAATTCACCCCTCCACTTT; CDR3: CASRSSNSPLHF
J: TRBJ2-2; D: -; size: -; V: TRBV5-4; DNA: TGTGCCAGCAGCTTGAGGGCCGGGGCAGGCACCGGGGAGCTGTTTTTT; CDR3: CASSLRAGAGTGELFF
J: TRBJ1-5; D: -; size: many; V: TRBV4-1; DNA: TGCGCCAGCAGCCAAGAGGTGGTGGGACAGCCCCAGCATTTT; CDR3: CASSQEVVGQPQHF
J: TRBJ1-4; D: -; size: many; V: TRBV28; DNA: TGTGCCAGCAGCTCACTGAGAGAGGGCGGCACTAATGAAAAACTGTTTTTT; CDR3: CASSSLREGGTNEKLFF
J: TRBJ1-5; D: -; size: few; V: TRBV3-1; DNA: TGTGCCAGCAGCCAAGGGGAACCCGGACGGGACAATCAGCCCCAGCATTTT; CDR3: CASSQGEPGRDNQPQHF